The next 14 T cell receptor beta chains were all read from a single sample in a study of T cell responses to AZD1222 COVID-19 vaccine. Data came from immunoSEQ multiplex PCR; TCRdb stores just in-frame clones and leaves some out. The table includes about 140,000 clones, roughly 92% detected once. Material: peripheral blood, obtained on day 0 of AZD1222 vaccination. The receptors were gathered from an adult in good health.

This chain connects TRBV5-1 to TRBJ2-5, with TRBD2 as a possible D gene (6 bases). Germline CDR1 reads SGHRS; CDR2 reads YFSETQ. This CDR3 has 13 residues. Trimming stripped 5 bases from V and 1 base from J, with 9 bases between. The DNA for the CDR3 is TGCGCCAGCAGACCCGGGGGCCAAGAGACCCAGTACTTC. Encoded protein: CASRPGGQETQYF.

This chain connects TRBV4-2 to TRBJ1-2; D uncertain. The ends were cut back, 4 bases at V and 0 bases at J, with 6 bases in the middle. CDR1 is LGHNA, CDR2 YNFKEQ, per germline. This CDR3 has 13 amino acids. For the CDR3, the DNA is TGTGCCAGCAGCCCCGGTTCTAACTATGGCTACACCTTC. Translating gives CASSPGSNYGYTF.

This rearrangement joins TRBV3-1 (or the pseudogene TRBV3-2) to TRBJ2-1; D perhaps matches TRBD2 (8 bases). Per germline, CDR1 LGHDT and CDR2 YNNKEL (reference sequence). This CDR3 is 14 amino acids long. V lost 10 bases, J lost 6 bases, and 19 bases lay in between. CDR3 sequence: CATGGQRETNEQFF. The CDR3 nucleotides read TGTGCCACAGGGGGACAGCGGGAGACCAATGAGCAGTTCTTC.

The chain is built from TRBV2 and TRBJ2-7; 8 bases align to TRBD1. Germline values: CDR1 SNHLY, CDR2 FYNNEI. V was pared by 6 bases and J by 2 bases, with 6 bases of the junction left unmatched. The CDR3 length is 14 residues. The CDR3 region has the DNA TGTGCCAGCAGGCCAACGGGACAGGCCTACGAGCAGTACTTC. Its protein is CASRPTGQAYEQYF. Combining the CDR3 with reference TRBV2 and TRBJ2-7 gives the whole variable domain EPEVTQTPSHQVTQMGQEVILRCVPISNHLYFYWYRQILGQKVEFLVSFYNNEISEKSEIFDDQFSVERPDGSNFTLKIRSTKLEDSAMYFCASRPTGQAYEQYFGPGTRLTVT.

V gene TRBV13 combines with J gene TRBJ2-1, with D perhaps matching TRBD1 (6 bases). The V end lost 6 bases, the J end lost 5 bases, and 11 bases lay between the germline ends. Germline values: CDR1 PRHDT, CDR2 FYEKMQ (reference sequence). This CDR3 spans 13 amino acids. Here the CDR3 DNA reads TGTGCCAGCAGGCAGGGGACCAACAATGAGCAGTTCTTC. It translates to CASRQGTNNEQFF.

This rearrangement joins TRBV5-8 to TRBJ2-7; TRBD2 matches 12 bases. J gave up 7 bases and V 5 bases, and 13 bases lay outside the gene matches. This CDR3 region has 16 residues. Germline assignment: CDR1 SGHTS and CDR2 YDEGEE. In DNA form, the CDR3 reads TGTGCCAGCAGACCTTATCGGACTAGCGGGATGGGGGAGCAGTACTTC. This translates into CASRPYRTSGMGEQYF. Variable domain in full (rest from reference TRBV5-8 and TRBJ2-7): EAGVTQSPTHLIKTRGQQATLRCSPISGHTSVYWYQQALGLGLQFLLWYDEGEERNRGNFPPRFSGRQFPNYSSELNVNALELEDSALYLCASRPYRTSGMGEQYFGPGTRLTVT.

CDR3 amino acids: CASRTGLSGEETQYF. The CDR3 bases are TGTGCCAGCAGAACGGGACTCTCAGGCGAAGAGACCCAGTACTTC. The rearrangement uses TRBV6-6 and TRBJ2-5; the D gene is possibly TRBD2 (6 bases). V lost 6 bases, J lost 3 bases, and 17 bases lay in between. Germline V gene lookup returns CDR1 MNHNY and CDR2 SVGAGI (reference sequence). The CDR3 loop spans 15 amino acids.

The CDR3 sequence: CASSDKPGQGHNEQYF. CDR3 sequence (DNA): TGCGCCAGCAGCGACAAGCCGGGACAGGGGCACAACGAGCAGTACTTC. The chain joins TRBV5-1 to TRBJ2-7; 10 bases line up with TRBD1. The germline V gene has CDR1 SGHRS and CDR2 YFSETQ. The CDR3 length is 16 residues. V was clipped by 4 bases and J by 5 bases; unmatched bases: 12. The full variable domain, with the rest looked up from reference TRBV5-1 and TRBJ2-7, is KAGVTQTPRYLIKTRGQQVTLSCSPISGHRSVSWYQQTPGQGLQFLFEYFSETQRNKGNFPGRFSGRQFSNSRSEMNVSTLELGDSALYLCASSDKPGQGHNEQYFGPGTRLTVT.

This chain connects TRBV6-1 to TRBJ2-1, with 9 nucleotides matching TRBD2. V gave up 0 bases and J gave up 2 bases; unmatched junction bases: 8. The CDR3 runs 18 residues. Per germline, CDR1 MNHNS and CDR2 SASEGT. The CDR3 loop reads CASSEAGLAGSTYNEQFF. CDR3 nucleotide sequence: TGTGCCAGCAGTGAAGCAGGGCTAGCGGGGTCAACCTACAATGAGCAGTTCTTC.

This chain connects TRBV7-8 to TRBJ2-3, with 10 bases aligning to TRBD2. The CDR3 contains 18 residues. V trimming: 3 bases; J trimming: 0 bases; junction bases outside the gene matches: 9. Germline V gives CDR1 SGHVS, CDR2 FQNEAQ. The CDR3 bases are TGTGCCAGCAGCTTCTCCTCAATTAGCGGGAGGAGCACAGATACGCAGTATTTT. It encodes CASSFSSISGRSTDTQYF.

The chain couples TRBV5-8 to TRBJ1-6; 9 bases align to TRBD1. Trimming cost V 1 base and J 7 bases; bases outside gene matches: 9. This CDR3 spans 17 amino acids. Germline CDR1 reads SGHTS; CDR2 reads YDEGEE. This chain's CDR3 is CASSLHTAGTGNSPLHF. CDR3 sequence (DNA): TGTGCCAGCAGCTTGCATACCGCCGGGACAGGGAATTCACCCCTCCACTTT. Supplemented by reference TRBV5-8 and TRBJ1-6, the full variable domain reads EAGVTQSPTHLIKTRGQQATLRCSPISGHTSVYWYQQALGLGLQFLLWYDEGEERNRGNFPPRFSGRQFPNYSSELNVNALELEDSALYLCASSLHTAGTGNSPLHFGNGTRLTVT.

CDR3 sequence: CASSPPGQFRGYGYTF. The DNA for the CDR3 is TGTGCCAGCAGCCCTCCAGGGCAGTTTAGGGGCTATGGCTACACCTTC. The chain uses TRBV28 and TRBJ1-2; weak D call: TRBD1 (5 bases). The CDR3 consists of 16 residues. CDR1 MDHEN and CDR2 SYDVKM come from the germline V gene. V shed 6 bases and J shed 4 bases, with 21 bases lying between them.

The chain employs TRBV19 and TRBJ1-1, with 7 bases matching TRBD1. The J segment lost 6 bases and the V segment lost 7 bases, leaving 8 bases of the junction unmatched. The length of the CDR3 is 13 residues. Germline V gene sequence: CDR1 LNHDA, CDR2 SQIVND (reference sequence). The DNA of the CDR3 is TGTGCCAGTATCAAGACAGGGTGGGCTGAAGCTTTCTTT. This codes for CASIKTGWAEAFF.

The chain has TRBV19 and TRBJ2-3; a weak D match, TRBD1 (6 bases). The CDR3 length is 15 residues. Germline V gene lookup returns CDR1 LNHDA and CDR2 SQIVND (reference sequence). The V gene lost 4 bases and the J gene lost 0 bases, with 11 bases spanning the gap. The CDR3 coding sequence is TGTGCCAGTAGTACATACAGGGTTAGCACAGATACGCAGTATTTT. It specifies CASSTYRVSTDTQYF.